Listed here are 16 T cell receptor beta chains from one sample, sequenced in a study of blood T cell repertoires in COVID-19. The assay was immunoSEQ multiplex PCR, and TCRdb's table has in-frame clones only and misses some. The profile shows 150,000 to 200,000 clones, around 80% of them singletons. Sequences were obtained from peripheral blood. The receptors stem from a man aged 55 to 70 with acute or convalescent COVID-19.

The rearrangement uses TRBV7-9 and TRBJ1-4; 9 bases are shared with TRBD1. This CDR3 contains 13 residues. V lost 8 bases to trimming and J lost 6 bases; unmatched junction nucleotides: 4. Germline CDR1 reads SEHNR; CDR2 reads FQNEAQ (reference sequence). The CDR3 loop reads CASQGTGYEKLFF. The CDR3, as DNA: TGTGCCAGCCAAGGGACAGGGTATGAAAAACTGTTTTTT.

This chain joins TRBV7-3 and TRBJ2-3, with D tentatively TRBD2 (6 bases). Germline V gives CDR1 SGHTA, CDR2 FQGTGA. There are 16 residues in the CDR3. Trimming pared 1 base from V and 0 bases from J, leaving 11 bases between. The DNA of the CDR3 is TGTGCCAGCAGCTTAAATGGGGCGGGGAGCACAGATACGCAGTATTTT. It specifies CASSLNGAGSTDTQYF.

CDR3 loop: CASSLEGIGGNTEAFF. In DNA form, the CDR3 reads TGCGCCAGCAGCTTGGAAGGTATCGGGGGAAACACTGAAGCTTTCTTT. The J gene is TRBJ1-1, the V gene TRBV5-1; tentatively, D is TRBD1 (5 bases). The germline V gene encodes CDR1 SGHRS and CDR2 YFSETQ. V lost 0 bases to trimming and J lost 2 bases, with 14 bases between them. This CDR3 has 16 residues.

The chain is built from TRBV29-1 and TRBJ1-2; D possibly corresponds to TRBD1 (6 bases). The germline V and J ends were trimmed by 5 bases and 3 bases, with 19 bases remaining between them. There are 15 residues in the CDR3. Germline V gene data show CDR1 as SQVTM and CDR2 as ANQGSEA. CDR3 loop: CSVPGRGPLYYGYTF. CDR3 in DNA: TGCAGCGTTCCCGGCAGGGGACCTCTCTACTATGGCTACACCTTC.

The chain employs TRBV2 and TRBJ1-5; no definite D call. The V gene's germline CDR1 is SNHLY and CDR2 FYNNEI. Trimming took 5 bases from V and 0 from J, leaving 14 bases between them. The CDR3 runs to 16 residues. CDR3 nucleotide sequence: TGTGCCAGCAGTATTCGCGGAGTCTATAGCAATCAGCCCCAGCATTTT. Encoded protein: CASSIRGVYSNQPQHF.

This chain uses TRBV7-2 with TRBJ1-4; perhaps TRBD1 as D (5 bases). CDR1 is SGHTA and CDR2 is FQGNSA in the germline V gene. V was cut by 6 bases and J by 6 bases, with 17 bases left in between. This CDR3 comprises 15 residues. CDR3 coding DNA: TGTGCCAGCAGACCCGGGTCAGGGATCCATGAAAAACTGTTTTTT. Its translation: CASRPGSGIHEKLFF.

This sequence joins TRBV10-1 and TRBJ2-3; 8 nucleotides agree with TRBD2. V lost 3 bases and J lost 2; bases outside the gene matches: 10. The germline CDR1 and CDR2 sequences are WNHNN and SYGVQD (reference sequence). The CDR3 is 17 residues long. The CDR3 sequence: CASSDGGSGGYTDTQYF. In DNA form, the CDR3 reads TGCGCCAGCAGTGATGGGGGCAGCGGGGGATACACAGATACGCAGTATTTT.

The J gene is TRBJ1-2, the V gene TRBV9, with D maybe TRBD1 (5 bases). From germline, CDR1 is SGDLS and CDR2 YYNGEE. The CDR3 sequence is 17 residues long. V gave up 3 bases and J gave up 4 bases, with 22 bases separating them. CDR3 nucleotide sequence: TGTGCCAGCAGCGCCCATCCTGCGGGACCAGAAATCTATGGCTACACCTTC. Protein product: CASSAHPAGPEIYGYTF.

V and J are TRBV4-3 and TRBJ2-1, with TRBD1 matching over 7 bases. CDR3 length: 16 amino acids. V trimming: 0 bases; J trimming: 2 bases; junction bases outside the gene matches: 4. Germline V gene lookup returns CDR1 LGHNA and CDR2 YSLEER. CDR3 residues: CASSQDRQGPYNEQFF. CDR3 nucleotide sequence: TGCGCCAGCAGCCAAGATAGACAGGGCCCCTACAATGAGCAGTTCTTC.

There are a few counts of this clone. V and J are TRBV28 and TRBJ2-4, with 9 positions matching TRBD2. Germline V gene lookup returns CDR1 MDHEN and CDR2 SYDVKM. The CDR3 sequence is 18 residues long. The V gene end was trimmed by 2 bases and the J gene end by 2 bases; junction bases not matched to a gene: 10. CDR3 sequence reads: CASSLGGVAGAPKNIQYF. CDR3 nucleotides: TGTGCCAGCAGTTTAGGGGGAGTAGCGGGGGCCCCCAAAAACATTCAGTACTTC. Using reference TRBV28 and TRBJ2-4 for the parts outside the CDR3, the full variable domain is DVKVTQSSRYLVKRTGEKVFLECVQDMDHENMFWYRQDPGLGLRLIYFSYDVKMKEKGDIPEGYSVSREKKERFSLILESASTNQTSMYLCASSLGGVAGAPKNIQYFGAGTRLSVL.

The gene calls are TRBV12-5 and TRBJ2-2; 7 bases match TRBD1. CDR3 length: 16 amino acids. Germline V gene data show CDR1 as LGHNT and CDR2 as FRNRAP. V lost 3 bases, J lost 3 bases, and 7 bases stayed unmatched. The chain's CDR3 is CASGFRRTGDTGELFF. DNA of the CDR3: TGTGCTAGTGGTTTCAGGAGGACAGGTGACACCGGGGAGCTGTTTTTT.

This chain links TRBV6-5 with TRBJ1-2; D is ambiguous. The length of the CDR3 is 14 residues. Looked up from germline, CDR1 is MNHEY and CDR2 is SVGAGI. V was shortened by 5 bases and J by 4 bases, with 14 bases between the two germline ends. CDR3 bases: TGTGCCAGCAGTCTTAACACACCCAGCTATGGCTACACCTTC. It translates to CASSLNTPSYGYTF.

The chain carries TRBV5-1 and TRBJ2-3; D gene ambiguous. Per germline, CDR1 SGHRS and CDR2 YFSETQ. The germline V and J ends were trimmed by 4 bases and 2 bases, with 5 bases remaining between them. This CDR3 is 12 amino acids long. CDR3 sequence: CASSINTDTQYF. CDR3 nucleotide sequence: TGCGCCAGCAGCATCAACACAGATACGCAGTATTTT.

The V and J genes are TRBV24-1 and TRBJ2-2; 11 bases are shared with TRBD1. This CDR3 contains 16 residues. CDR1 is KGHDR and CDR2 is SFDVKD in the germline V gene. The V gene end was trimmed by 7 bases and the J gene end by 4 bases; junction bases not matched to a gene: 7. The CDR3 coding sequence is TGTGCCACCAGCGAAACCGGGACAGGGGGCACCGGGGAGCTGTTTTTT. It is translated as CATSETGTGGTGELFF.

This clone occurred a few times. The V and J genes are TRBV11-2 and TRBJ2-7; TRBD1 aligns across 7 bases. The CDR3 has 14 amino acids. Looked up from germline, CDR1 is SGHAT and CDR2 is FQNNGV. The V segment lost 6 bases and the J segment 6 bases; nucleotides outside the gene matches: 11. This CDR3 is CASSIIRGSGEQYF. CDR3 coding DNA: TGTGCCAGCAGTATAATCAGGGGGTCAGGCGAGCAGTACTTC.

The chain couples TRBV24-1 to TRBJ1-5; 8 bases agree with TRBD1. CDR1 KGHDR and CDR2 SFDVKD come from the germline V gene. Trimming took 4 bases from V and 6 from J; bases not matched to a gene: 10. This CDR3 is 16 amino acids long. CDR3 in amino acids: CATSDARQGLRQPQHF. Here the CDR3 DNA reads TGTGCCACCAGTGACGCGCGACAGGGGCTACGTCAGCCCCAGCATTTT.